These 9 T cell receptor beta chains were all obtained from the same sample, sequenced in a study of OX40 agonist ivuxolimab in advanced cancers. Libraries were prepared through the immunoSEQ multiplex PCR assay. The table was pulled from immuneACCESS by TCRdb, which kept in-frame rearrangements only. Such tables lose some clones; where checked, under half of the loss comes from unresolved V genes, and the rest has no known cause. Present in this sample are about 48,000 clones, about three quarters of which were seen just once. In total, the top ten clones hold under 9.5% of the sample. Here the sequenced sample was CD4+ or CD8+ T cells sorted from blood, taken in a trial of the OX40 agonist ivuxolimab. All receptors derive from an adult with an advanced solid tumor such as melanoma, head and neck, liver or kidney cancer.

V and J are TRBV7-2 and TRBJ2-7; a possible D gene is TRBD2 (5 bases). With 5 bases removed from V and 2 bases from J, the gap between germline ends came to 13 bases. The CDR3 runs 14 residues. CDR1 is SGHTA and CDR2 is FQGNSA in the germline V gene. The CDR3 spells CASSPPRAPYEQYF. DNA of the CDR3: TGTGCCAGCAGCCCCCCGAGGGCCCCCTACGAGCAGTACTTC.

The CDR3 sequence is CASTASTGELFF. For the CDR3, the DNA is TGTGCCAGCACCGCTAGTACGGGGGAGCTGTTTTTT. This chain connects TRBV6-6 to TRBJ2-2; D call uncertain. Germline CDR1 is MNHNY and CDR2 is SVGAGI (reference sequence). The CDR3 runs 12 residues. The V gene lost 7 bases and the J gene lost 8 bases, with 11 bases spanning the gap.

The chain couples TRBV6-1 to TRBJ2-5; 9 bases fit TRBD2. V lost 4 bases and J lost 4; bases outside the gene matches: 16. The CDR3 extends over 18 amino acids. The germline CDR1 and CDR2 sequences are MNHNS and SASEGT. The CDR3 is CASSVPVGLAPWGETQYF. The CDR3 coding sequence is TGTGCCAGCAGTGTCCCGGTCGGACTAGCGCCTTGGGGAGAGACCCAGTACTTC.

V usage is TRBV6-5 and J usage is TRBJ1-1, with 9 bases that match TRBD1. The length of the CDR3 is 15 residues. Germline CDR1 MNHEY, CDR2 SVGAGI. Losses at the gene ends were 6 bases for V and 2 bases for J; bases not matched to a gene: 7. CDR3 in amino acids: CASRLQGARNTEAFF. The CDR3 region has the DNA TGTGCCAGCAGATTACAGGGGGCACGAAACACTGAAGCTTTCTTT.

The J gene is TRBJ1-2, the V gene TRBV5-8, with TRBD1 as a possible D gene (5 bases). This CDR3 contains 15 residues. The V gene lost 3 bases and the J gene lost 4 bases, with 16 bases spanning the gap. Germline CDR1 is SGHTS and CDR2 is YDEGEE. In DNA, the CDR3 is TGTGCCAGCAGCTCGCGGAGGGGAGGCGGCTATGGCTACACCTTC. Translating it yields CASSSRRGGGYGYTF.

The CDR3 loop reads CASSSQLLGYTF. CDR3 sequence (DNA): TGTGCCAGCAGTTCTCAGCTTTTAGGCTACACCTTC. The V gene is TRBV6-9, the J gene TRBJ1-2; D is ambiguous. The CDR3 extends over 12 amino acids. Trimming left V 4 bases short and J 8 bases short, with 11 bases between. Germline V gives CDR1 MNHGY, CDR2 SVAAGI.

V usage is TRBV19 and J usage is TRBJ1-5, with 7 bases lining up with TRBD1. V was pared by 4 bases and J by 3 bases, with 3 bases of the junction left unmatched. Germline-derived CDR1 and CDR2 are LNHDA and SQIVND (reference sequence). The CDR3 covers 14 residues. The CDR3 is CASSTDRANQPQHF. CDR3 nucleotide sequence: TGTGCCAGTAGTACCGACAGGGCCAATCAGCCCCAGCATTTT.

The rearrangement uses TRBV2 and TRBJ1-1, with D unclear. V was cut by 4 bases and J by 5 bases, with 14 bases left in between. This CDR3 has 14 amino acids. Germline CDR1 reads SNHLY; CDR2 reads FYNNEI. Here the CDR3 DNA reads TGTGCCAGCAGTGTTGAGGGTAAGGATACTGAAGCTTTCTTT. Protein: CASSVEGKDTEAFF.

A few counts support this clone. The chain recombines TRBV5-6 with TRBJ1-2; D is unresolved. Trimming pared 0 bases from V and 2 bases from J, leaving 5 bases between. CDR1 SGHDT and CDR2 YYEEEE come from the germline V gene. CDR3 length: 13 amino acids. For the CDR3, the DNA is TGTGCCAGCAGCTTGGCCTGGAACTATGGCTACACCTTC. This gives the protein CASSLAWNYGYTF.